Each of the 27 T cell receptor beta chains below was sequenced from the same sample in a study of Graves' ophthalmopathy and Graves' hyperthyroidism (dated by TCRdb to between 2018 and 2020). The listed sequencing device is Illumina HiSeq 2000. For repertoire sequencing, the TCR beta CDR3 regions were amplified from RNA transcripts. HTBI primers and the Qiagen OneStep RT-PCR kit were used in a first-round RT-PCR, which was followed by a second-round multiplex PCR, size selection and purification. TCRdb's own reprocessing of the public reads used fastp at Q25 and MiXCR and kept productive beta chains. Every distinct CDR3 protein forms one entry, paired with its most common genes and DNA. The sample records hundreds of thousands of distinct CDR3 sequences, under 25% of which are singletons. The ten largest clones take up more than 2.5% of the sample. Sequenced material: peripheral blood. Every receptor here comes from a woman under 30 with stable Graves' hyperthyroidism. Donor details come from another sample of the same person, matched by shared clones.

This clonotype was seen many times. This rearrangement joins TRBV18 to TRBJ1-1; D gene uncertain. CDR1 is KGHSH and CDR2 is LQKENI in the germline V gene. V lost 3 bases, J lost 3 bases, and 17 bases lay in between. CDR3 length: 16 residues. CDR3 region: CASSPSMTPQDTEAFF. The CDR3 DNA is TGTGCCAGCTCACCGTCGATGACCCCTCAGGACACTGAAGCTTTCTTT.

This clonotype was counted a single time. J is TRBJ1-5 and V is TRBV7-2; D possibly corresponds to TRBD1 (6 bases). Trimming pared 2 bases from V and 1 base from J, leaving 18 bases between. Germline CDR1 and CDR2: SGHTA and FQGNSA. The CDR3 sequence is 18 residues long. The CDR3 here is CASSLKRGSGVSNQPQHF. DNA of the CDR3: TGTGCCAGCAGCTTAAAGCGGGGGTCAGGGGTGAGCAATCAGCCCCAGCATTTT.

This clonotype has ten or more counts. The rearrangement links TRBV30 to TRBJ1-2; D gene ambiguous. Germline values: CDR1 GTSNPN, CDR2 SVGIG (reference sequence). This CDR3 region has 9 residues. V dropped 5 bases and J dropped 6 bases, with 4 bases sitting between them. The CDR3 sequence is CAWLDGYTF. For the CDR3, the DNA is TGTGCCTGGTTGGATGGCTACACCTTC.

This clonotype was found many times. The chain links TRBV11-2 to TRBJ2-2; 15 positions agree with TRBD2. Losses at the gene ends were 6 bases for V and 5 bases for J; bases not matched to a gene: 1. Germline lookup yields CDR1 SGHAT and CDR2 FQNNGV. The length of the CDR3 is 15 residues. For the CDR3, the DNA is TGTGCCAGCAGAGGACTAGCGGGAGGGACCGGGGAGCTGTTTTTT. This encodes CASRGLAGGTGELFF.

This clonotype was seen at least ten times. This chain uses TRBV28 with TRBJ2-2; no clear D gene. The CDR3 sequence is 14 residues long. In germline, CDR1 is MDHEN, CDR2 SYDVKM. V was trimmed by 5 bases and J by 5 bases, leaving 12 bases between them. Here the CDR3 reads CASSLLRRTGELFF. The CDR3 nucleotides are TGTGCCAGCAGTCTCCTCCGTAGAACCGGGGAGCTGTTTTTT.

This clonotype was seen repeatedly, ten times or more. This chain connects TRBV4-3 to TRBJ2-7, with 8 bases fitting TRBD1. This CDR3 has 15 amino acids. Germline CDR1 reads LGHNA; CDR2 reads YSLEER. V shed 0 bases, J shed 2 bases, and the junction held 3 bases outside the gene matches. In DNA form, the CDR3 reads TGCGCCAGCAGCCAAGACAGGGGGCGCCCCTACGAGCAGTACTTC. It translates to CASSQDRGRPYEQYF.

This clonotype was counted at least ten times. V gene TRBV12-3 or TRBV12-4 combines with J gene TRBJ2-7; TRBD1 is a possible D gene (5 bases). This CDR3 contains 13 residues. V lost 1 base and J lost 6, with 10 bases in between. This chain's CDR3 is CASSLGAGREQYF. CDR3 bases: TGTGCCAGCAGTTTAGGGGCAGGGCGCGAGCAGTACTTC.

This clonotype was seen only a few times. V gene TRBV28 combines with J gene TRBJ2-5, with 7 bases lining up with TRBD1. There are 14 residues in the CDR3. After removal of 7 bases from V and 4 bases from J, the junction contained 9 bases not matched to a gene. The germline V gene encodes CDR1 MDHEN and CDR2 SYDVKM. The CDR3 sequence is CASNRGQAGETQYF. CDR3 DNA: TGTGCCAGCAACCGAGGACAGGCGGGAGAGACCCAGTACTTC.

This clonotype was picked up many times. The CDR3 sequence: CASSYRWVGVMNTEAFF. CDR3 DNA: TGTGCCAGCAGCTATCGCTGGGTAGGAGTTATGAACACTGAAGCTTTCTTT. This sequence joins TRBV6-5 and TRBJ1-1; D is unresolved. From germline, CDR1 is MNHEY and CDR2 SVGAGI. This CDR3 is 17 amino acids long. Trimming took 6 bases from V and 0 from J, leaving 20 bases between them.

This clonotype was detected many times. The chain is built from TRBV20-1 and TRBJ2-7; 7 nucleotides agree with TRBD2. CDR3 size: 15 residues. J was trimmed by 0 bases and V by 3 bases; bases with no gene match: 8. CDR1 and CDR2 from the germline V gene are DFQATT and SNEGSKA (reference sequence). The CDR3 spells CSASPIAGGSYEQYF. Written as DNA, the CDR3 is TGCAGTGCTAGTCCCATAGCGGGCGGCTCCTACGAGCAGTACTTC.

The table lists this clonotype with many counts. This CDR3 is CASSFSERYEQYF. The CDR3 nucleotides read TGTGCCAGCAGCTTCAGCGAGAGATACGAGCAGTACTTC. The genes are TRBV11-2 and TRBJ2-7; D is undetermined. The germline V gene has CDR1 SGHAT and CDR2 FQNNGV. With 3 bases removed from V and 4 bases from J, the gap between germline ends came to 10 bases. The CDR3 contains 13 residues.

This clonotype appeared many times. V gene TRBV20-1 combines with J gene TRBJ2-5, with D perhaps given as TRBD1 or TRBD2 (6 bases each). V dropped 3 bases and J dropped 4 bases, with 12 bases sitting between them. This CDR3 comprises 13 residues. The germline V gene encodes CDR1 DFQATT and CDR2 SNEGSKA (reference sequence). This CDR3 is CSASGGPGETQYF. CDR3 coding DNA: TGCAGTGCTAGTGGGGGGCCCGGAGAGACCCAGTACTTC.

This clonotype has ten or more counts. This chain connects TRBV12-3 or TRBV12-4 to TRBJ2-7, with 7 bases identical to TRBD1. This CDR3 region has 14 residues. J was trimmed by 7 bases and V by 6 bases; bases with no gene match: 12. The CDR3 DNA is TGTGCCAGCAGGAACCGGGACAGAGAGGGGGAGCAGTACTTC. It is translated as CASRNRDREGEQYF.

The chain uses TRBV5-1 and TRBJ1-2; TRBD1 matches at 7 bases. The V and J ends lost 3 bases and 2 bases, in that order; junction bases with no gene match: 7. Germline loops: CDR1 SGHRS, CDR2 YFSETQ. CDR3 length equals 15 residues. The CDR3 DNA reads as TGCGCCAGCAGCTCAGGGACAGACCTAAACTATGGCTACACCTTC. Its translation is CASSSGTDLNYGYTF.

This clonotype occurred many times. The chain is built from TRBV29-1 and TRBJ1-1; unclear D gene. The germline V and J ends were trimmed by 4 bases and 2 bases, with 11 bases remaining between them. Germline CDR1 reads SQVTM; CDR2 reads ANQGSEA. The length of the CDR3 is 13 residues. This CDR3 is CSVGATANTEAFF. As DNA, the CDR3 is TGCAGCGTTGGGGCTACAGCAAACACTGAAGCTTTCTTT.

This clonotype was observed many times. V usage is TRBV30 and J usage is TRBJ2-7; possible D gene TRBD1, 5 bases. Germline-derived CDR1 and CDR2 are GTSNPN and SVGIG (reference sequence). Trimming removed 2 bases at V and 2 bases at J, with 10 bases between. The CDR3 length is 13 residues. Here the CDR3 DNA reads TGTGCCTGGAGTATTGAAGGGGCCTACGAGCAGTACTTC. As protein: CAWSIEGAYEQYF. The full variable domain, rest sourced from reference TRBV30 and TRBJ2-7, is SQTIHQWPATLVQPVGSPLSLECTVEGTSNPNLYWYRQAAGRGLQLLFYSVGIGQISSEVPQNLSASRPQDRQFILSSKKLLLSDSGFYLCAWSIEGAYEQYFGPGTRLTVT.

J is TRBJ2-7 and V is TRBV11-1; TRBD2 aligns across 13 bases. Trimming took 3 bases from V and 2 from J; bases not matched to a gene: 7. Germline CDR1 and CDR2: SGHAT and FQDESV (reference sequence). The CDR3 covers 17 residues. DNA for the CDR3: TGTGCCAGCAGCTTGGGACTAGCGGGGAACGCCGCCTACGAGCAGTACTTC. Amino acids: CASSLGLAGNAAYEQYF.

In its sample, this clonotype was seen many times. The chain is built from TRBV2 and TRBJ1-6; D unresolved. The CDR3 contains 15 residues. CDR1 SNHLY and CDR2 FYNNEI come from the germline V gene. V lost 1 base and J lost 9, with 13 bases in between. The DNA of the CDR3 is TGTGCCAGCAGTGAAGTGAGGAGAGGCAGTTCACCCCTCCACTTT. Protein product: CASSEVRRGSSPLHF.

This clonotype was observed at least ten times. The chain has TRBV12-3 or TRBV12-4 and TRBJ1-3; 8 nucleotides agree with TRBD1. This CDR3 is 14 amino acids long. The ends lost 5 bases at V and 4 bases at J; junction bases unmatched: 4. The CDR3 is CASSRTGNGNTIYF. The CDR3 nucleotides are TGTGCCAGCAGTCGGACAGGGAACGGAAACACCATATATTTT.

This clonotype has ten or more counts. A much bigger clone sits one base away, suggesting this may be a read error. The chain joins TRBV20-1 to TRBJ2-5; D gene uncertain. CDR3 length: 11 residues. Germline values: CDR1 DFQATT, CDR2 SNEGSKA (reference sequence). The CDR3, as DNA: TGCAGTGCTAGCTGGGAAGAGACCAAGTACTTC. Translating it yields CSASWEETKYF.

This clonotype occurred a few times. The V and J genes are TRBV12-3 or TRBV12-4 and TRBJ1-5, with TRBD1 identical over 11 bases. Trimming at V came to 5 bases and at J to 6 bases, leaving 6 bases not matched to a gene. CDR3 length equals 15 residues. The CDR3 region is CASSPRTGGRQPQHF. In nucleotides, the CDR3 is TGTGCCAGCAGTCCTCGGACAGGGGGCCGTCAGCCCCAGCATTTT.

For the CDR3, the DNA is TGTGCCAGCAGCCAAGGACTAGCGGACACAGATACGCAGTATTTT. Its protein product is CASSQGLADTDTQYF. The rearrangement joins TRBV3-1 to TRBJ2-3, with 9 bases aligning to TRBD2. Trimming at V came to 1 base and at J to 2 bases, leaving 1 base not matched to a gene. Per the germline V gene, CDR1 is LGHDT and CDR2 is YNNKEL (reference sequence). This CDR3 comprises 15 residues.

This clonotype was detected many times. This chain connects TRBV28 to TRBJ1-1; D may be TRBD1 (6 bases). V dropped 6 bases and J dropped 4 bases, with 12 bases sitting between them. Looked up from germline, CDR1 is MDHEN and CDR2 is SYDVKM. This CDR3 is 13 amino acids long. This chain's CDR3 is CASSYRDPTEAFF. The CDR3 DNA is TGTGCCAGCAGCTACAGGGATCCCACTGAAGCTTTCTTT.

In its sample, this clonotype was seen a few times. V and J are TRBV6-4 and TRBJ1-1, with D perhaps matching TRBD1 (6 bases). Between the trimmed V and J ends, which lost 8 bases and 0 bases, there was a span of 31 bases. The length of the CDR3 is 20 residues. Germline-derived CDR1 and CDR2 are MRHNA and SNTAGT. The CDR3 loop reads CASSGLPRDIYRLMNTEAFF. DNA of the CDR3: TGTGCCAGCTCGGGACTTCCACGGGACATCTATCGACTTATGAACACTGAAGCTTTCTTT.

The chain joins TRBV5-5 to TRBJ2-7, with TRBD1 matching over 12 bases. Trimming removed 0 bases from V and 9 bases from J; junction bases left unmatched: 7. Per the germline V gene, CDR1 is SGHKS and CDR2 is YYEKEE (reference sequence). The CDR3 contains 15 residues. CDR3 sequence: CASSLVGTGGGRQYF. CDR3 DNA: TGTGCCAGCAGCTTGGTCGGGACAGGGGGCGGGAGGCAGTACTTC. The full variable domain, rest sourced from reference TRBV5-5 and TRBJ2-7, is DAGVTQSPTHLIKTRGQQVTLRCSPISGHKSVSWYQQVLGQGPQFIFQYYEKEERGRGNFPDRFSARQFPNYSSELNVNALLLGDSALYLCASSLVGTGGGRQYFGPGTRLTVT.

In this sample, this clonotype turned up a few times. This may be a read error: a much more frequent sequence differs by one nucleotide. The chain carries TRBV29-1 and TRBJ1-3; D call uncertain. The CDR3 is 13 residues long. With 4 bases removed from V and 0 bases from J, the gap between germline ends came to 7 bases. The V gene's germline CDR1 is SQVTM and CDR2 ANQGSEA. The CDR3 region has the DNA TGCAGCGTTGGTGCAGGCTCTGGAAACACCATATATTTT. It codes for CSVGAGSGNTIYF.

The chain uses TRBV6-1 and TRBJ1-2; D remains ambiguous. The CDR3 consists of 13 residues. Trimming cost V 5 bases and J 4 bases, with 11 bases left between them. Germline V CDR1 and CDR2: MNHNS, SASEGT. The CDR3 region has the DNA TGTGCCAGCAGTCGAATCCGTCTCTATGGCTACACCTTC. This codes for CASSRIRLYGYTF.